The T cell receptor (beta chain) described here comes from a study of early T cells in non-severe SARS-CoV-2 infection. General study results and limits: A preference for anti-spike CD8 responses marked VDJdb matching, which missed private and CD4 specificities.

This clonotype turned up a few times. What it recognizes is unknown. Separate cDNA molecules each had unique molecular identifiers attached to them. TCRdb fed the 5' RACE reads into MiXCR, producing one record per CDR3 protein. The sample records roughly 56,000 distinct CDR3 sequences, roughly 13% being singletons. This TCR came from an adult who was a healthcare worker with PCR-confirmed SARS-CoV-2 infection or an uninfected control (not recorded which). The sample comprised whole blood.

The CDR3 region has the DNA TGTGCCAGCAGCTTAGCGATAGTCGATACGCAGTATTTT. Protein: CASSLAIVDTQYF. The rearrangement uses TRBV7-2 and TRBJ2-3; D call uncertain. CDR1 and CDR2 (germline): SGHTA, FQGNSA. This CDR3 comprises 13 residues. The germline V and J ends were trimmed by 0 bases and 6 bases, with 7 bases remaining between them.